This T cell receptor beta chain was sequenced in a study of metastatic and nonmetastatic thyroid tumors (dated by TCRdb to 2018 to 2020). In terms of the full investigation: For patients with malignant and with benign thyroid disease, the researchers compared repertoires between peripheral blood samples and tumor or nodule tissue samples.

No treatment had been received by any patient before thyroid surgery. Patient clinical samples collected from about 2011 to 2019 were retrospectively analysed using T-cell receptor beta sequencing. Library preparation employed PCR. Sequencing relied on an Illumina HiSeq 4000. High-throughput sequencing was used to profile the CDR3 region of the TCR beta-chain in every patient. In the original analysis: CDR3 differences across clinicopathological groups were used to build a classifier for discriminating distant-metastatic papillary thyroid cancer patients. The Shannon index was used to assess repertoire diversity, and the Morisita-Horn index was used to assess tumor-blood repertoire similarity. Using fastp trimming at Q25 and MiXCR clonotype assembly, TCRdb reanalyzed the public sequencing data and kept in-frame beta chains. The V and J calls follow TCRdb's processing rather than the paper's. The sample has about 6,900 clones on record, 27% of them singletons. In total, the top ten clones hold roughly 15% of the sample.

The investigation overall reported the following: TCR beta diversity was reported as significantly higher in malignant tumors than in benign nodules, in both blood and tumor samples.

This clone has a handful of counts. The antigen this receptor binds is unknown. Base quality data are lacking; no much larger clone is found one base away. Sequencing input: adjacent normal tissue. The TCR originated in a male donor with papillary thyroid cancer or a benign thyroid nodule (not recorded which). Some clones in this sample may be carry-over from other donors' samples.

CDR3 reads: CAWSVGRGSEAFF. The nucleotide sequence reads TGTGCCTGGAGTGTCGGCAGGGGAAGTGAAGCTTTCTTT. The chain is encoded by TRBV30 joined to TRBJ1-1; a weak D assignment points to TRBD1 (6 bases agree). Measured from the cysteine to the phenylalanine, the CDR3 is 13 residues long. The read is trimmed to its CDR3 DNA, 39 bases read in frame from base 1. Between the V and J ends, shortened by 0 bases and 7 bases respectively, the junction contains 12 bases. Reading the germline V gene (reference sequence) gives CDR1 GTSNPN and CDR2 SVGIG.